These T cell receptor beta chains were read from a single sample in a study of cytomegalovirus exposure and HLA in healthy donors. Some clones are missing from TCRdb's copy, which holds only in-frame ones; the method was immunoSEQ multiplex PCR. The sample gives around 150,000 clones, over 70% of which show up once; 1.1% to 1.5% is in the top ten. What was sequenced was PBMCs. The receptors were gathered from a woman in her thirties or forties in good health and CMV-seronegative. The CDR3 runs from the conserved cysteine through the conserved F or W. Each record gives: V gene, D gene, J gene, CDR3 protein. A D gene is named only where the DNA matches it firmly.

>TRBV11-2|.|TRBJ2-2
CASSTPGTGELFF
>TRBV10-1|TRBD1|TRBJ1-2
CASSGTGAGGYTF
>TRBV7-2|.|TRBJ2-2
CASSPRVTNTGELFF
>TRBV19|.|TRBJ1-4
CASRGPGDSTNEKLFF
>TRBV25-1|TRBD1|TRBJ1-2
CASSDIGQGLYGYTF
>TRBV5-6|.|TRBJ2-7
CASSFRGDYEQYF
>TRBV15|.|TRBJ1-4
CATSRDQGEKLFF
>TRBV28|.|TRBJ1-6
CASSLMAGRGYNSPLHF
>TRBV5-6|TRBD1|TRBJ2-7
CASSLVGAGTASYEQYF
>TRBV5-4|TRBD1|TRBJ1-2
CASSWGIAGGAHGYTF
>TRBV6-5|.|TRBJ2-7
CASSYSGRVDEQYF
>TRBV7-3|.|TRBJ2-5
CSSSLKGGRVTQYF
>TRBV4-1|.|TRBJ2-5
CASSHQGRQETQYF
>TRBV5-1|TRBD1|TRBJ2-3
CASSDRSTDTQYF
>TRBV7-9|TRBD1|TRBJ1-3
CASSSTAGTGYF
>TRBV7-2|.|TRBJ1-2
CASSLLTDNYGYTF
>TRBV10-3|.|TRBJ2-7
CAISEGVLEQYF
>TRBV9|.|TRBJ2-5
CASSVFSGGRETQYF
>TRBV4-3|.|TRBJ1-1
CASSQESAGEAFF
>TRBV27|TRBD1|TRBJ2-7
CASSPRVGTVNEQYF
>TRBV10-3|TRBD1|TRBJ1-1
CAISGKQGMNTEAFF
>TRBV7-9|TRBD1|TRBJ2-7
CSSRRDSYEQYF
>TRBV10-2|TRBD1|TRBJ1-6
CASSDFWDRGNSPLHF
>TRBV29-1|TRBD2|TRBJ2-1
CSVAAGTNHNEQFF
>TRBV9|TRBD2|TRBJ2-7
CASSSREGTTYEQYF
>TRBV9|TRBD2|TRBJ2-1
CASSGSGGAGEQFF
>TRBV30|.|TRBJ1-1
CAWTRDFCEAFF
>TRBV5-1|TRBD1|TRBJ2-3
CASSHGQGAISDTQYF
>TRBV30|.|TRBJ1-5
CAWSPIGRGGNQPQHF
>TRBV2|TRBD1|TRBJ2-7
CASSGGQGVFYEQYF
>TRBV19|.|TRBJ1-1
CASMETNGAEAFF
>TRBV9|.|TRBJ2-3
CASSVRPSETDTQYF
>TRBV14|.|TRBJ2-1
CASSQERLAQFF
>TRBV27|TRBD1|TRBJ1-2
CASSYRGNYGYTF
>TRBV5-1|.|TRBJ1-4
CASKPGAGANEKLFF
>TRBV5-1|.|TRBJ1-2
CASSLAGGDGYTF
>TRBV7-9|.|TRBJ1-5
CASSQGGEPQHF
>TRBV10-3|TRBD2|TRBJ2-3
CAIKSRGEGTDTQYF
>TRBV19|.|TRBJ2-5
CASSRAYQETQYF
>TRBV5-1|.|TRBJ1-4
CASTLGDTTNEKLFF
>TRBV7-7|.|TRBJ2-1
CASSLGSSYNEQFF
>TRBV28|.|TRBJ1-1
CASRPGSAGYTEAFF
>TRBV2|.|TRBJ1-1
CASSEVEMNTEAFF
>TRBV19|.|TRBJ1-2
CASSSSREARSYGYTF
>TRBV5-1|.|TRBJ1-1
CASSSLTGRQFMNTEAFF
>TRBV10-3|.|TRBJ1-1
CAISDLYPSAFF
>TRBV19|TRBD1|TRBJ1-5
CASSIETGGNQPQHF
>TRBV30|TRBD1|.
CAWSPGGTGEDEQYF
>TRBV4-2|.|TRBJ2-1
CASSRLERVGYNEQFF
>TRBV28|.|TRBJ1-1
CASSPYRDTEAFF
>TRBV13|TRBD1|TRBJ2-7
CASSSDRGTFYEQYF
>TRBV27|.|TRBJ1-4
CASTETALYATNEKLFF
>TRBV15|.|TRBJ1-1
CATSRDGRTAFF
>TRBV19|.|TRBJ2-2
CASREPNTGELFF
>TRBV18|.|TRBJ1-1
CASSPLKGVGTEAFF
>TRBV18|.|TRBJ1-1
CASSYNQVRDTEAFF
>TRBV19|.|TRBJ2-2
CACRYTGELFF
>TRBV12-2|.|TRBJ2-1
CASRFSGGPYNEQFF
>TRBV5-1|TRBD1|TRBJ1-2
CASSLAGTGTNYGYTF
>TRBV6-1|TRBD1|TRBJ1-2
CASSGRDREPNDYGYTF